This passage covers 10 T cell receptor beta chains from one sample sequenced in a study of early T cells in non-severe SARS-CoV-2 infection. TCRdb fed the 5' RACE reads into MiXCR, producing one record per CDR3 protein. The sample has some 40,000 distinct CDR3 sequences, approximately 6% seen once; the top ten hold 3.5% to 4.5%. The sequenced sample was whole blood, obtained at baseline. These receptors were collected from an adult who was a healthcare worker with PCR-confirmed SARS-CoV-2 infection or an uninfected control (not recorded which).

This CDR3 reads CASSFNEGDQPQHF. As DNA, the CDR3 is TGTGCCAGCAGCTTTAATGAGGGCGATCAGCCCCAGCATTTT. V is TRBV5-4 and J is TRBJ1-5; D remains ambiguous. The CDR3 is made up of 14 amino acids. Germline CDR1 SGHNT, CDR2 YYREEE (reference sequence). Between the trimmed V and J ends, which lost 2 bases and 5 bases, there was a span of 11 bases.

J is TRBJ2-7 and V is TRBV28; D is perhaps TRBD2 (7 bases). V was cut by 8 bases and J by 5 bases, with 19 bases left in between. CDR3 length equals 14 residues. Germline V CDR1 and CDR2: MDHEN, SYDVKM. CDR3 in amino acids: CASVRGGIGNEQYF. CDR3 sequence (DNA): TGTGCCAGCGTTAGGGGGGGTATTGGAAACGAGCAGTACTTC.

This clonotype was detected ten times or more. This chain joins TRBV7-2 and TRBJ2-1; maybe TRBD1 (5 bases). The CDR3 runs to 14 residues. V gave up 1 base and J gave up 9 bases, with 13 bases separating them. Germline-derived CDR1 and CDR2 are SGHTA and FQGNSA. CDR3 sequence reads: CASSLEGQLGEQFF. The CDR3 nucleotides read TGTGCCAGCAGCTTAGAGGGGCAGTTAGGTGAGCAGTTCTTC.

This clonotype was counted at least ten times. This chain joins TRBV6-5 and TRBJ1-5, with unresolved D. This CDR3 has 15 amino acids. Germline V gives CDR1 MNHEY, CDR2 SVGAGI. The ends were cut back, 4 bases at V and 1 base at J, with 11 bases in the middle. The CDR3 sequence: CASSSLSGSNQPQHF. The CDR3 bases are TGTGCCAGCAGTTCTCTAAGTGGGAGCAATCAGCCCCAGCATTTT.

This clonotype was recorded at least ten times. The J gene is TRBJ2-7, the V gene TRBV7-3; 8 bases are shared with TRBD2. With 2 bases clipped from V and 7 bases from J, the junction kept 10 bases outside the gene matches. The CDR3 contains 15 residues. Germline values: CDR1 SGHTA, CDR2 FQGTGA. CDR3 sequence reads: CASSLGRAGESEQYF. Here the CDR3 DNA reads TGTGCCAGCAGCTTAGGGCGAGCGGGGGAGAGTGAGCAGTACTTC.

This clonotype was seen many times. CDR3 region: CASSNPSPDRGVVTGELFF. The CDR3 coding sequence is TGCGCCAGCAGCAACCCGTCCCCCGACAGGGGTGTGGTCACCGGGGAGCTGTTTTTT. This rearrangement joins TRBV4-3 to TRBJ2-2, with 8 bases identical to TRBD1. Per germline, CDR1 LGHNA and CDR2 YSLEER. The CDR3 runs 19 residues. The V segment lost 5 bases and the J segment 4 bases; nucleotides outside the gene matches: 18.

This clonotype came up many times. V and J are TRBV6-2 or TRBV6-3 and TRBJ2-7; 7 bases line up with TRBD1. The CDR3 has 12 amino acids. The V gene end was trimmed by 6 bases and the J gene end by 5 bases; junction bases not matched to a gene: 4. From germline, CDR1 is MNHEY and CDR2 SVGEGT. The CDR3 sequence is CASRDRVHEQYF. The CDR3 DNA reads as TGTGCCAGCAGAGACAGGGTCCACGAGCAGTACTTC.

In its sample, this clonotype was seen many times. The chain is built from TRBV12-3 or TRBV12-4 and TRBJ1-2, with D possibly being TRBD1 (6 bases). The CDR3 covers 13 residues. Trimming took off 4 bases at V and 8 bases at J, with 14 bases between the two ends. CDR3 loop: CASSSDRLDGYTF. The CDR3 coding sequence is TGTGCCAGCAGTTCCGACAGGTTAGACGGCTACACCTTC.

The chain is built from TRBV5-4 and TRBJ2-7, with D possibly being TRBD1 (5 bases). With 4 bases removed from V and 9 bases from J, the gap between germline ends came to 20 bases. Germline-derived CDR1 and CDR2 are SGHNT and YYREEE (reference sequence). CDR3 size: 14 residues. CDR3 region: CASSPAATGLGQYF. The CDR3, as DNA: TGTGCCAGCAGCCCCGCCGCCACAGGCCTCGGGCAGTACTTC.

This clonotype was counted ten times or more. The V and J genes are TRBV5-1 and TRBJ2-3, with TRBD1 identical over 7 bases. Germline V CDR1 and CDR2: SGHRS, YFSETQ. The CDR3 is 15 amino acids. The junction had 4 bases not matched to a gene; V was cut back by 0 bases and J by 3 bases. CDR3 DNA: TGCGCCAGCAGCTTGGAACAGGGACAGACAGATACGCAGTATTTT. Translation gives CASSLEQGQTDTQYF.